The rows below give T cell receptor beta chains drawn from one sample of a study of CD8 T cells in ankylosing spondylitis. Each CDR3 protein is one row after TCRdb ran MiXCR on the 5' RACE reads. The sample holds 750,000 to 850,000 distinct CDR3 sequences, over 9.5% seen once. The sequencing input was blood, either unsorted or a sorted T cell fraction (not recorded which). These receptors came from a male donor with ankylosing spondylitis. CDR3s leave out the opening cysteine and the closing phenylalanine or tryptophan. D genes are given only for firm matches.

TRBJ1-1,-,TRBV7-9,ASSNLGRMNTEAF
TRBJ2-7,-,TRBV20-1,SARRGPFPYEQY
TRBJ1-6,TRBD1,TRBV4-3,ASSHTGGNSPLH
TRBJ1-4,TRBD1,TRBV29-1,SVGDTGGNEKLF
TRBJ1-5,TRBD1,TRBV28,ASNPGGRNQPQH
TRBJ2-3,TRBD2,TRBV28,ASNPRVGSAGVQRDTQY
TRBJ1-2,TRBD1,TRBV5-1,ASSDRDRGLNYGYT
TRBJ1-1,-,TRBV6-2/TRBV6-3,ASSYMANTEAF
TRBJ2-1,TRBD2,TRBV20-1,SARGPIAGGNPNEQF
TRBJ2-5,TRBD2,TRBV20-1,SARSGGLQETQY
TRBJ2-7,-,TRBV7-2,ASSLSGPAYEQY
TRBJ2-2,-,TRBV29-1,SVGPTTGELF
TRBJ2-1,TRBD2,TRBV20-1,SAPRTSISYNEQF
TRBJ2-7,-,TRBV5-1,ASSSQWEQY
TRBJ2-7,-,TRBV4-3,ASSQSFTTSYEQY
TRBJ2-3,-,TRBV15,ATSRGPDSYTDTQY
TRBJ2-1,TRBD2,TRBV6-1,ASFQREVSYNEQF
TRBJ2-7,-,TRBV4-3,ASSQDLGSMDYEQY
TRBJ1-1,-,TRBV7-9,ASSTGTPNTEAF
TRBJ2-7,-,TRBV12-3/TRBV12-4,ASTRVPYEQY
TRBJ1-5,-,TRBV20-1,SVGMVGGTQH
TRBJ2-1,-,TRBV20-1,SALAAHYNEQF
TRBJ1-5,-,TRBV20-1,SASQGLLQPQH
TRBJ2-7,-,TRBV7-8,ASSGRLSSYEQY
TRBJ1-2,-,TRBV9,ASSPREGSYYGYT
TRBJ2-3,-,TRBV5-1,ASSLDSSHPPS
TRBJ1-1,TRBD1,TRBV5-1,ASSLGDRLGADEAF
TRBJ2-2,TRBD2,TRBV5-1,ASSVGTSGANTGELF
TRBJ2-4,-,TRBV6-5,ASSSPWQIQY
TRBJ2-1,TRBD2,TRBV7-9,ASSRGGRGRHNEQF
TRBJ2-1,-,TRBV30,AWSPGRSSSYNEQF
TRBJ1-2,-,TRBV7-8,ASSLGGIPNYGYT
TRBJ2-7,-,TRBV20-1,SALGETDLYEQY
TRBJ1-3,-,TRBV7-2,ASSPTTGNTIY
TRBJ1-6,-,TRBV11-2,ASSPADPPDSPLH
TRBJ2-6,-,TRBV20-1,SARDGSSSGANVLT
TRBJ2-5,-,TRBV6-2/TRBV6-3,ASGRSQETQY
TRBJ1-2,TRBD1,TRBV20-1,SALRDRVNGYT
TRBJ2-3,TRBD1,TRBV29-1,SSDGTGGARGTDTQY
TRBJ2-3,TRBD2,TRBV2,ASSEDDWREEGDTQY
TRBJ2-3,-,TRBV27,ASSARVTDTQY
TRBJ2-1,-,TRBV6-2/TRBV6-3,ASSKRGAEQF
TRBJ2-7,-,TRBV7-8,ASSWTVGSYEQY
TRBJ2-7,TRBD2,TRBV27,ASSLGGGPLEQY
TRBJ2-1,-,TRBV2,ASKLGRGSYNEQF
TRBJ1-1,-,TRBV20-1,SASGDTEAF
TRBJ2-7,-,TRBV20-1,CARDQVGRTLPYEQY
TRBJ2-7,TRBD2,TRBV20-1,SASGGGREGSYEQY
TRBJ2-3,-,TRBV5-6,ASSPGTISDTQY
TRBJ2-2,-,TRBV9,ASRRGLSGELF
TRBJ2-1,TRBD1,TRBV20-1,SARDPGQGAWEQF
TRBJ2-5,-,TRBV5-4,ASSLEAWEETQY
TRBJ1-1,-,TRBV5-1,ASSLADRIGAQAF
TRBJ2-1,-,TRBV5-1,ASSLVLESSYNEQF
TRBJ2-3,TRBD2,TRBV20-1,SARGTSGRAEVDTQY
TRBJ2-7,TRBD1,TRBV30,AWDRDRWSYEQY
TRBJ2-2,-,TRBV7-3,ASSLQRGGLGELF
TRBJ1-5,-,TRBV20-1,SARDFASNQPQH
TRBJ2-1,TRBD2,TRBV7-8,ASSLRAAGAYNEQF
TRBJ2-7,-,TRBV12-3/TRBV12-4,ASSRSNEQY